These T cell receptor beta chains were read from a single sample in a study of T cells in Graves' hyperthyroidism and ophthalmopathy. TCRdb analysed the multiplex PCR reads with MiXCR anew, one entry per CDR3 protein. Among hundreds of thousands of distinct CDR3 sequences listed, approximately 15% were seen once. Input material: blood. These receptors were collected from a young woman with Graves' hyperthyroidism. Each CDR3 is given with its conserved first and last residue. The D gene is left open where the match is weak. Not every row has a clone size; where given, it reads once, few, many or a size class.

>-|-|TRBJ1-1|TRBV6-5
TGTGCCAGCAGTTACTCTTCGTACACTGAAGCTTTCTTT
CASSYSSYTEAFF
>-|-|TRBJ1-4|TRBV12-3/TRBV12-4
TGTGCCAGCAGTTTAGTTGAAAAACTGTTTTTT
CASSLVEKLFF
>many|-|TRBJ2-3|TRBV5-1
TGCGCCAGCAGCTTGGGGCAGAACTCAGATACGCAGTATTTT
CASSLGQNSDTQYF
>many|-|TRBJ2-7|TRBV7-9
TGTGCCAGCAGCCGTGGATCGCTCGAGCAGTACTTC
CASSRGSLEQYF
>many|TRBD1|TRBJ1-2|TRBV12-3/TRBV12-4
TGTGCCAGCGACCTGCAGGGGGGCCACTCTGGCTACACCTTC
CASDLQGGHSGYTF
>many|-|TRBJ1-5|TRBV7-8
TGTGCCAGCAGCTTATCGAGGGGCTTCGGAAATCAGCCCCAGCATTTT
CASSLSRGFGNQPQHF
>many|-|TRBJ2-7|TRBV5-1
TGCGCCAGCAGCAAAGGGGCCACCTACGAGCAGTACTTC
CASSKGATYEQYF
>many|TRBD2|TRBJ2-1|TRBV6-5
TGTGCCAGCAGTTACGCAGCGGGAGGGGCCTACAATGAGCAGTTCTTC
CASSYAAGGAYNEQFF
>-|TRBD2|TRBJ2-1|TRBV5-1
TGCGCCAGCAAACTTAGCGGGGGGGCGGACGAGCAGTTCTTC
CASKLSGGADEQFF
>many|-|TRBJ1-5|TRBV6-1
TGTGCCAGCAGTCCCCTGGGGAACGCCCAAGCGGGTCAGCCCCAGCATTTT
CASSPLGNAQAGQPQHF
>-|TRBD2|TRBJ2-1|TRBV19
TGTGCCAGTAGTATAGCGGTGCCGAAGCGGGGCCTGAATGAGCAGTTCTTC
CASSIAVPKRGLNEQFF